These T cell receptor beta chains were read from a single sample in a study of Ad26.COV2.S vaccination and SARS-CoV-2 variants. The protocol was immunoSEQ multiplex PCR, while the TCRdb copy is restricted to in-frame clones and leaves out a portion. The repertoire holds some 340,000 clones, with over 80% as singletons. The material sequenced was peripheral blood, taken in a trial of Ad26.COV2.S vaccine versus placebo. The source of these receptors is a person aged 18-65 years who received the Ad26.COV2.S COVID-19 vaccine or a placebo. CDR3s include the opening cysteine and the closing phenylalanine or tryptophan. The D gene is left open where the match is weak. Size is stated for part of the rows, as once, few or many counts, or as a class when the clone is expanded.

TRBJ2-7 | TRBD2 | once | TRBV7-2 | CASSLPGTNYEQYF | TGTGCCAGCAGCTTACCGGGGACTAACTACGAGCAGTACTTC
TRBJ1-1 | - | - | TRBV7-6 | CASSPEIGMNTEAFF | TGTGCCAGCAGCCCGGAGATTGGGATGAACACTGAAGCTTTCTTT
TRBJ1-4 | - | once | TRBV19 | CAGSREGSVRTEKLFF | TGTGCCGGCTCCAGGGAGGGCTCAGTTCGTACTGAAAAACTGTTTTTT
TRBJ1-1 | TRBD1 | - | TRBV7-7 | CASSPYRGTEAFF | TGTGCCAGCAGCCCCTACAGGGGAACTGAAGCTTTCTTT
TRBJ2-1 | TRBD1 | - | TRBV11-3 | CASSFRGGDEQFF | TGTGCCAGCAGCTTTCGAGGGGGCGATGAGCAGTTCTTC
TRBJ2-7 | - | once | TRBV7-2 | CASSLTGTSEQYF | TGTGCCAGCAGCCTAACCGGGACATCCGAGCAGTACTTC
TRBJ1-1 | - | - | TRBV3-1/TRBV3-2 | CASSQDLRPMNTEAFF | TGTGCCAGCAGCCAAGATTTAAGGCCTATGAACACTGAAGCTTTCTTT
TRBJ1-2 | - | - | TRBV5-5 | CASSLSVVNSNYGYTF | TGTGCCAGCAGCTTGTCGGTGGTCAACAGTAACTATGGCTACACCTTC
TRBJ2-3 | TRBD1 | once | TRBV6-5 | CASSYGGTGGGDTQYF | TGTGCCAGCAGTTACGGTGGGACAGGGGGAGGGGATACGCAGTATTTT
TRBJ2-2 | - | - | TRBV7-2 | CASSLGPGSGDGELFF | TGTGCCAGCAGCTTAGGTCCAGGGAGTGGGGACGGGGAGCTGTTTTTT
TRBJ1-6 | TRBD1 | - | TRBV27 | CASSFTLRDSFSPLHF | TGTGCCAGCAGTTTCACCCTCCGGGACAGCTTTTCACCCCTCCACTTT
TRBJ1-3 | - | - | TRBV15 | CATSRARRMGNTIYF | TGTGCCACCAGCAGGGCCCGTAGGATGGGAAACACCATATATTTT
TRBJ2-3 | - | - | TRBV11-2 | CASSKGGGADTQYF | TGTGCCAGCAGTAAGGGGGGGGGCGCAGATACGCAGTATTTT
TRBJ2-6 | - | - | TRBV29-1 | CSEKIDPAGANVLTF | TGCAGCGAAAAAATCGACCCGGCTGGGGCCAACGTCCTGACTTTC
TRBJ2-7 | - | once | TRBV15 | CATSRDFQGEQYF | TGTGCCACCAGCAGAGATTTCCAGGGCGAGCAGTACTTC
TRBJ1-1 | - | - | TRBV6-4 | CAASIHGATNTEAFF | TGTGCCGCCAGCATTCACGGGGCCACGAACACTGAAGCTTTCTTT